Each of the 14 T cell receptor beta chains below was sequenced from the same sample in a study of T cells after posttransplantation cyclophosphamide. The repertoire was sequenced with immunoSEQ multiplex PCR; TCRdb's copy has only in-frame clones and lacks some. In the table there are 4,500 to 5,000 clones, 82% of which are singletons. Busulfan-fludarabine conditioning, marrow transplant, and cyclophosphamide on days +3 and +4 were administered. Source: PBMCs, taken 86 days after allogeneic stem cell transplant with posttransplant cyclophosphamide. All receptors come from a male patient between 45 and 60 years old who received an allogeneic stem cell transplant from an unrelated donor, was CMV-positive, and had acute GVHD only. Some T cells may be graft donor cells.

The chain employs TRBV28 and TRBJ2-7, with TRBD2 identical over 11 bases. The germline V gene has CDR1 MDHEN and CDR2 SYDVKM. Trimming took 6 bases from V and 2 from J; bases not matched to a gene: 0. The CDR3 runs to 13 residues. CDR3 in amino acids: CASRLAGAYEQYF. The DNA of the CDR3 is TGTGCCAGCAGACTAGCGGGAGCCTACGAGCAGTACTTC.

The rearrangement uses TRBV4-3 and TRBJ2-7, with D unresolved. The V end lost 0 bases, the J end lost 1 base, and 16 bases lay between the germline ends. Per germline, CDR1 LGHNA and CDR2 YSLEER. The CDR3 runs 17 residues. CDR3 loop: CASSQESRIEHSYEQYF. CDR3 DNA sequence: TGCGCCAGCAGCCAAGAGAGCCGTATAGAGCATTCCTACGAGCAGTACTTC.

The genes are TRBV18 and TRBJ2-7, with 7 bases that match TRBD1. This CDR3 contains 13 residues. V was clipped by 4 bases and J by 2 bases; unmatched bases: 2. Germline V CDR1 and CDR2: KGHSH, LQKENI. CDR3 residues: CASSRGQAYEQYF. In DNA form, the CDR3 reads TGTGCCAGCTCACGCGGACAGGCCTACGAGCAGTACTTC.

The table lists this clone with a few counts. The V call is TRBV6-1, the J call TRBJ2-6; D gene ambiguous. This CDR3 comprises 15 residues. The V end lost 5 bases, the J end lost 3 bases, and 11 bases lay between the germline ends. The germline V gene has CDR1 MNHNS and CDR2 SASEGT. CDR3 amino acids: CASSHNLNGANVLTF. The CDR3 DNA follows: TGTGCCAGCAGTCACAATCTTAATGGGGCCAACGTCCTGACTTTC.

The chain is built from TRBV9 and TRBJ2-5; TRBD1 matches at 9 bases. Germline CDR1 reads SGDLS; CDR2 reads YYNGEE. The CDR3 totals 18 residues. Trimming took 3 bases from V and 5 from J; bases not matched to a gene: 17. CDR3 in DNA: TGTGCCAGCAGCGCACAGACCGGGACAGGGAGGGTCCTGGAGACCCAGTACTTC. Its translation is CASSAQTGTGRVLETQYF.

A single count supports this clone. The chain couples TRBV7-9 to TRBJ2-7; no firm D call. Germline V CDR1 and CDR2: SEHNR, FQNEAQ (reference sequence). The V gene lost 5 bases and the J gene lost 7 bases, with 12 bases spanning the gap. The length of the CDR3 is 12 residues. This CDR3 is CASSLSGGEQYF. The CDR3 nucleotides read TGTGCCAGCAGCCTCAGTGGCGGAGAGCAGTACTTC.

The V call is TRBV7-9, the J call TRBJ2-7, with D uncertain. The V gene lost 5 bases and the J gene lost 1 base, with 9 bases spanning the gap. CDR3 length: 13 residues. From germline, CDR1 is SEHNR and CDR2 FQNEAQ (reference sequence). DNA for the CDR3: TGTGCCAGCAGCACTTCCCTTTCCTACGAGCAGTACTTC. It specifies CASSTSLSYEQYF.

A few counts support this clone. The gene calls are TRBV28 and TRBJ1-1, with 10 bases identical to TRBD1. CDR1 is MDHEN, CDR2 SYDVKM, per germline. This CDR3 contains 21 residues. V lost 0 bases to trimming and J lost 1 base; unmatched junction nucleotides: 17. The CDR3 spells CASSLWAVARQGAQRNTEAFF. The CDR3 nucleotides are TGTGCCAGCAGTTTATGGGCCGTTGCGAGACAGGGGGCGCAGAGGAACACTGAAGCTTTCTTT.

The chain recombines TRBV6-6 with TRBJ2-2, with 9 bases lining up with TRBD1. From germline, CDR1 is MNHNY and CDR2 SVGAGI (reference sequence). J was trimmed by 6 bases and V by 7 bases; bases with no gene match: 9. This CDR3 has 15 amino acids. The CDR3 region is CASTTGQGRPGELFF. CDR3 DNA sequence: TGTGCCAGCACCACGGGACAGGGACGTCCCGGGGAGCTGTTTTTT.

The V and J genes are TRBV7-9 and TRBJ2-3; D is possibly TRBD2 (5 bases). Trimming removed 6 bases from V and 1 base from J, with 14 bases in between. The CDR3 has 15 amino acids. In germline, CDR1 is SEHNR, CDR2 FQNEAQ (reference sequence). CDR3 sequence (DNA): TGTGCCAGCAGTTCCCTGGGGAGTGGCACAGATACGCAGTATTTT. Translated: CASSSLGSGTDTQYF.

This chain connects TRBV28 to TRBJ2-1, with 10 positions matching TRBD2. The CDR3 consists of 18 residues. Germline V gene lookup returns CDR1 MDHEN and CDR2 SYDVKM. Losses at the gene ends were 4 bases for V and 3 bases for J; bases not matched to a gene: 12. CDR3 region: CASSYPLLLAGVYNEQFF. In DNA form, the CDR3 reads TGTGCCAGCAGTTACCCCTTACTTCTAGCGGGAGTCTACAATGAGCAGTTCTTC. Full variable domain (outside the CDR3, taken from reference TRBV28 and TRBJ2-1): DVKVTQSSRYLVKRTGEKVFLECVQDMDHENMFWYRQDPGLGLRLIYFSYDVKMKEKGDIPEGYSVSREKKERFSLILESASTNQTSMYLCASSYPLLLAGVYNEQFFGPGTRLTVL.

This clone came up a few times. The gene calls are TRBV5-1 and TRBJ1-4; possible D gene TRBD1, 6 bases. The CDR3 runs to 17 residues. Trimming pared 5 bases from V and 7 bases from J, leaving 24 bases between. Germline CDR1 reads SGHRS; CDR2 reads YFSETQ. The CDR3 region is CASSIIGHGGQFEKLFF. For the CDR3, the DNA is TGCGCCAGCAGTATTATTGGTCATGGGGGCCAGTTTGAAAAACTGTTTTTT.

J is TRBJ2-7 and V is TRBV14, with D uncertain. Deletions cut 4 bases from V and 1 base from J, with 8 bases between. Germline-derived CDR1 and CDR2 are SGHDN and FVKESK. The CDR3 runs 13 residues. The CDR3 DNA sequence: TGTGCCAGCAGCCCGTCAGTGTCCTACGAGCAGTACTTC. Its translation is CASSPSVSYEQYF.

The J gene is TRBJ1-1, the V gene TRBV7-2; D not resolved. The germline V gene encodes CDR1 SGHTA and CDR2 FQGNSA. With 3 bases removed from V and 2 bases from J, the gap between germline ends came to 7 bases. The CDR3 extends over 13 amino acids. DNA for the CDR3: TGTGCCAGCAGCTTCCAGACTAACACTGAAGCTTTCTTT. Its protein is CASSFQTNTEAFF.